This T cell receptor (beta chain) was obtained from a study of beta chain features in type 1 diabetes (dated by TCRdb to the late 2010s). Background on the whole study: Mean age, gender distribution, total cell number and subset yield were not different between patients and healthy donors. A total of some 110 million sorted cells were examined across all samples, and the number of cells per subset was strongly correlated with RNA yield. The study compared the TCRB repertoires of sorted circulating CD4+ T cell subsets in recently diagnosed type 1 diabetes patients with those in matched healthy donors. Regulatory and stem cell-like memory subsets were obtained from only 8 patients and roughly 8 healthy donors, while naive and central memory subsets were obtained from all 30 or so donors. Findings and caveats that apply to the study as a whole: In all four CD4+ subsets, TCRB CDR3 length was moderately but significantly shorter in type 1 diabetes patients. At VDJ recombination sites, patients with type 1 diabetes made fewer insertions and deleted more nucleotides, a pattern implying thymic rearrangement abnormalities. Naive, central memory and regulatory TCRB repertoires appeared to be more alike among patients than among healthy donors. Sequencing cDNA rather than genomic DNA could over-represent highly expressing activated cells, although activation and CD3 levels did not differ between groups. PCR might favor shorter templates, but patient and control samples were amplified and corrected together, so any skew would affect both groups equally. Only small numbers of individuals were included in the HLA sub-analyses, which left unresolved whether HLA type had any influence on TCRB rearrangement.

The entire isolated RNA was reverse transcribed using the High Capacity cDNA Reverse Transcription Kit, and thus expressed TCRB transcripts were sequenced. Deep immunoSEQ sequencing was applied to naive, central memory and regulatory T cell samples, giving an average of around 4 million total reads per sample. Sorted cells were lysed in RLT buffer, and RNA was extracted using DNase-treated RNeasy Micro or Mini kits according to cell number. To prevent cross-contamination, each cell subset was processed individually, whereas patient and healthy donor samples were processed jointly. The immunoSEQ multiplex PCR was used to amplify TCRB sequences from cDNA, yielding 87-bp fragments that span the CDR3 region. Sequencing of the amplicons was performed on the Illumina HiSeq platform. The authors processed their data as follows. PCR bias was corrected computationally using synthetic template baselines, and reads within Hamming distance 2 were collapsed, with unmergeable singletons discarded. Reads were aligned to IMGT to assign V, D and J genes, CDR3 length, and insertions or deletions at six rearrangement sites. Within each subset, clonotype counts were normalized to sorted cell number, and only after that were true diversity and Gini coefficients computed with the tcR R package. Repertoire sharing was quantified using the overlap coefficient calculated on TCRB nucleotide sequences. This immuneACCESS table, as held by TCRdb, lists in-frame sequences with V and J called but not all clones. Of the missing ones, under half trace to an unresolved V gene in checked studies; the others have no known cause. D and trimming were read from the DNA, whereas the V and J calls and clone size are those reported in that table. This sample is represented by 250,000 to 350,000 clones; 12% to 15% of them were singletons. The top ten constitute roughly 6.7% of the sample.

This clone was detected only a few times. Its antigen remains unidentified. Base qualities are missing; no much larger clone stands one base away. Each donor gave one peripheral blood draw, averaging approximately 120 mL, which was collected into heparinised tubes. A BD FACSAria II and a panel including CD45RO, CCR7, CD25, CD127, CD95 and CD27 were used to sort naive, central memory, regulatory and stem cell-like memory CD4+ T cells. A purity above 98% was achieved for all sorted populations. PBMCs were separated immediately by Lymphoprep density gradient centrifugation and were stained directly, without being cultured. So that batch effects would be minimized, each experiment stained and sorted samples in pairs, pairing one healthy donor with one patient. Trimming takes 1 base from V and 0 bases from J, and the germline ends sit 7 bases apart. Its CDR3 holds 15 amino acids, cysteine through phenylalanine. The sequence is cut down to CDR3 DNA, 45 bases in frame from base 1. The germline V gene specifies SGHDN as CDR1 and FVKESK as CDR2.

The chain links TRBV14 with TRBJ1-5; the D gene cannot be named for sure. The clonotype originates from a man aged 30 to 45 in good health. The sample was central memory CD4+ T cells from blood. The CDR3 loop reads CASSQVADSNQPQHF. The DNA sequence is as follows: TGTGCCAGCAGCCAAGTTGCAGATAGCAATCAGCCCCAGCATTTT.